These T cell receptor beta chains were read from a single sample in a study of control samples from healthy donors and cancer patients. Assay: immunoSEQ multiplex PCR; the TCRdb copy retains only in-frame clones and omits some. This table has 55,000 to 65,000 clones, 70% to 90% appearing once. Sequencing was performed on PBMCs. These TCRs come from a woman in her fifties or sixties with lung cancer. CDR3s include the opening cysteine and the closing phenylalanine or tryptophan. The D gene is left open where the match is weak. Not all rows give a size; the values are once, few, many and, for expanded clones, a class.

TRBJ2-6 | 17 | TRBV7-3 | . | . | TGTGCCAGCAGCTCCACCCGGGTTGGCCCTGGGGCCAACGTCCTGACTTTC | CASSSTRVGPGANVLTF
TRBJ1-4 | 15 | TRBV6-5 | . | . | TGTGCCAGCAGTAACAGACCGGCAACTAATGAAAAACTGTTTTTT | CASSNRPATNEKLFF
TRBJ2-5 | 13 | TRBV5-4 | . | . | TGTGCCAGCAAGCCGGGTTCACAAGAGACCCAGTACTTC | CASKPGSQETQYF
TRBJ1-4 | 13 | TRBV19 | . | . | TGTGCCAGTGCTCAACCCCCGCGGGAAAAACTGTTTTTT | CASAQPPREKLFF
TRBJ2-2 | 16 | TRBV5-1 | TRBD1 | once | TGCGCCAGCAGCTTGAGAAGGACAGGGGCGGCCGGGGAGCTGTTTTTT | CASSLRRTGAAGELFF
TRBJ1-1 | 14 | TRBV7-9 | . | once | TGTGCCAGCAGCCCGACGACAGTGAACACTGAAGCTTTCTTT | CASSPTTVNTEAFF
TRBJ1-6 | 13 | TRBV12-3/TRBV12-4 | . | once | TGTGCCAGCAGTTTTACAGGGCCCGAATCCCTCCACTTT | CASSFTGPESLHF
TRBJ2-7 | 15 | TRBV6-5 | TRBD1 | . | TGTGCCAGCAGCCAAACAGGGGCCCACTCCTACGAGCAGTACTTC | CASSQTGAHSYEQYF
TRBJ2-1 | 17 | TRBV4-1 | TRBD1 | . | TGCGCCAGCAGCCACAATCCCGACAGGGGGCTAAGCGATGAGCAGTTCTTC | CASSHNPDRGLSDEQFF
TRBJ2-7 | 15 | TRBV9 | . | . | TGTGCCAGCAGCCCCCAGGGGGGGATTCCCTACGAGCAGTACTTC | CASSPQGGIPYEQYF
TRBJ1-5 | 16 | TRBV25-1 | TRBD1 | . | TGTGCCAGCAGTAGCACGACAGGGGTTGGCAATCAGCCCCAGCATTTT | CASSSTTGVGNQPQHF